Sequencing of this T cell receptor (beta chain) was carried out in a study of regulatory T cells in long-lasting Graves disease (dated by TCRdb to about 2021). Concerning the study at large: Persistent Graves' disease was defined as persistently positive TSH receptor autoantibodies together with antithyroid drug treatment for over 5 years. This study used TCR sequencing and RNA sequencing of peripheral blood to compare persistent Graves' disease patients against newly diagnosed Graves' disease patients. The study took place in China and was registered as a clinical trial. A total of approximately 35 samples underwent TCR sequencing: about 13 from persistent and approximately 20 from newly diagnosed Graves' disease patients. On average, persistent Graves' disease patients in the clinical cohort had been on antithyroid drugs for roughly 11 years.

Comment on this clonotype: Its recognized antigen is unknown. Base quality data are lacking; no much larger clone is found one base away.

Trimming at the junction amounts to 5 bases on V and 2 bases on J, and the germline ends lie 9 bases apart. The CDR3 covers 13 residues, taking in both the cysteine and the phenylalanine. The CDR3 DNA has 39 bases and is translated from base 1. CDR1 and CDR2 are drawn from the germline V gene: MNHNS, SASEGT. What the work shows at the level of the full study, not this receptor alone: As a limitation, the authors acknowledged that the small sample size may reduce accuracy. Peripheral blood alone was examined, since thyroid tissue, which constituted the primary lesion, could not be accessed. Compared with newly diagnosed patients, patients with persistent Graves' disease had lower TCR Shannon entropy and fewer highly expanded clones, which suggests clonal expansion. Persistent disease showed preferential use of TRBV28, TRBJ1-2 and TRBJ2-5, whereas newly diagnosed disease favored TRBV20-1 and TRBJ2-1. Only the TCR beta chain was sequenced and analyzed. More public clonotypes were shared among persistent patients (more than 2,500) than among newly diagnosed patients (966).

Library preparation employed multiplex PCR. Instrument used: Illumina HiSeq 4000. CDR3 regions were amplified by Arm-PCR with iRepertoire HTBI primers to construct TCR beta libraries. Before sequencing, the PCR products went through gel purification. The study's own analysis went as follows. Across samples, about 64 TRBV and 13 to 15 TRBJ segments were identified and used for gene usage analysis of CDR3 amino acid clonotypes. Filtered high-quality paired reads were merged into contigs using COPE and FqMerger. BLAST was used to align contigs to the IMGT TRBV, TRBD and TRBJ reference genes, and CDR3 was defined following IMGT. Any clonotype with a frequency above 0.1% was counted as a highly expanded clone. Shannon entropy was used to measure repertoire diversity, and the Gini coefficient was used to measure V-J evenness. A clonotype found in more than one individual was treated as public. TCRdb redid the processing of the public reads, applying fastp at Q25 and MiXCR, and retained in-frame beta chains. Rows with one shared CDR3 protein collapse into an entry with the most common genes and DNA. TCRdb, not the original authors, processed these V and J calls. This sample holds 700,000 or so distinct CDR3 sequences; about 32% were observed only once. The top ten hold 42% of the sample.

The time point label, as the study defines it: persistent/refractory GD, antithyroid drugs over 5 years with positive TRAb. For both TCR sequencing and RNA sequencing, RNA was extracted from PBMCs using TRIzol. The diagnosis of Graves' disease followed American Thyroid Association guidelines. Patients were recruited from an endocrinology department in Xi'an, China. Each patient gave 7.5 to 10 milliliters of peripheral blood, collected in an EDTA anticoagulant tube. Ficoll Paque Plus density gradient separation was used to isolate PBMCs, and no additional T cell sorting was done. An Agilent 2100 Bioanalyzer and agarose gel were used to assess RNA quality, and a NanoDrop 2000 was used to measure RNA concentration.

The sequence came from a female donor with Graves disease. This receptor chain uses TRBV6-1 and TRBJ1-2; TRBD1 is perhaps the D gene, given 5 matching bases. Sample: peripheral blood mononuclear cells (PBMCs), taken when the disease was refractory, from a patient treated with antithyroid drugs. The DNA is TGTGCCAGCAGTCGGACACAGAACTATGGCTACACCTTC. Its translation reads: CASSRTQNYGYTF.